A selection of T cell receptor beta chains follows, all from one sample in a study of identical twins. MiXCR was run by TCRdb on the 5' RACE reads, yielding one entry per CDR3 protein. This table has 450,000 to 650,000 distinct CDR3 sequences, 13% to 15% appearing once. These data are also associated with another study on yellow fever vaccine responses in identical twins.

The sequenced material came from CD4+ T cells sorted from blood. The source is a woman between 18 and 29 years old in good health. Both conserved end residues are part of each CDR3. Each record gives: J gene, V gene, CDR3 protein.

>TRBJ1-1|TRBV20-1
CSARGSLGLSDRVIF
>TRBJ2-1|TRBV20-1
CSASYRYNEQFF
>TRBJ2-5|TRBV12-3/TRBV12-4
CASSSPVRQETQYF
>TRBJ2-1|TRBV5-1
CASSLGTSGRTYNEQFF
>TRBJ1-5|TRBV20-1
CSAIEDSYSNQPQHF
>TRBJ2-1|TRBV6-1
CASSTERGPYNEQFF
>TRBJ1-6|TRBV5-1
CASSLESAGSSPLHF
>TRBJ2-3|TRBV6-5
CASSSTGNRDTQYF
>TRBJ2-1|TRBV11-1
CASSLASSGEQFF
>TRBJ2-2|TRBV19
CASTIGGNTGELFF
>TRBJ1-1|TRBV7-9
CASSPGRADAFF
>TRBJ1-5|TRBV3-1
CASSQGMTAQHF
>TRBJ2-5|TRBV12-3/TRBV12-4
CASSFSVGQETQYF
>TRBJ2-7|TRBV29-1
CSVAGTTEAEQYF
>TRBJ2-1|TRBV29-1
CSVDRGSSYNEQFF
>TRBJ2-7|TRBV29-1
CSAITRQGLSYEQYF
>TRBJ2-3|TRBV27
CASSYLAGGPTDTQYF
>TRBJ1-2|TRBV6-5
CASSRTGLGYTF
>TRBJ2-3|TRBV7-9
CASSLRGLNRGSDTQYF
>TRBJ2-3|TRBV28
CASSFRLDAADTQYF
>TRBJ2-5|TRBV12-3/TRBV12-4
CASSPPGKGRQETQYF
>TRBJ2-1|TRBV29-1
CSVDYDRLSSYNEQFF
>TRBJ2-3|TRBV5-1
CASSLAGGVGADTQYF
>TRBJ2-7|TRBV5-1
CASSGGQSSYEQYF
>TRBJ2-5|TRBV12-3/TRBV12-4
CASSARDTLRGETQYF
>TRBJ2-5|TRBV20-1
CSAARPPTQETQYF